This T cell receptor (beta chain) is drawn from a study of blood T cell repertoires in COVID-19. Study-wide background: Whether acute or convalescent, the COVID-19 samples came from the United States, Italy and Spain. Nucleic acid was either cDNA or gDNA, and it came from T cells, B-cell-depleted T cells, or PBMCs.

The CDR3 totals 15 residues. Germline V CDR1 and CDR2: SGHRS, YFSETQ. Losses at the gene ends were 4 bases for V and 5 bases for J; bases not matched to a gene: 6. How the authors handled the data: Estimated nucleated cell counts came from reference gene primer amplification. Here immunoSEQ multiplex PCR was the method, and the copy in TCRdb shows in-frame clones only, minus some. Clone size and the V and J calls come from that table; the DNA yielded D and trimming. The sample records 250,000 to 400,000 clones, 80% to 90% being singletons. The V gene is TRBV5-1, the J gene TRBJ1-6; 7 nucleotides align to TRBD1. This clonotype was obtained from a man aged 50 to 59 with active or convalescent COVID-19. Sample: peripheral blood. The CDR3 loop is CASSPRDSNNSPLHF. DNA for the CDR3: TGCGCCAGCAGCCCCCGGGACAGCAATAATTCACCCCTCCACTTT.